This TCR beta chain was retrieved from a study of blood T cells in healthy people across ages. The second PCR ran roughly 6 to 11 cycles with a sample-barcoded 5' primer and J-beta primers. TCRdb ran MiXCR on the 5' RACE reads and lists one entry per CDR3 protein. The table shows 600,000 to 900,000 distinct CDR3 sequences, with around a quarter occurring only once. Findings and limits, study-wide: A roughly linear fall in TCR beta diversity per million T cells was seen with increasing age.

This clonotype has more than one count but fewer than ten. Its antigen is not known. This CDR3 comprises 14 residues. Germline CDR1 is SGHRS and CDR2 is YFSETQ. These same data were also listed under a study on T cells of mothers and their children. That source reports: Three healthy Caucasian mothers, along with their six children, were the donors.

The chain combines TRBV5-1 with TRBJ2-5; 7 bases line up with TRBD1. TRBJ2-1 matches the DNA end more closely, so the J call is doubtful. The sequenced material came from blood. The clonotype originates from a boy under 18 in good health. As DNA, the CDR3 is TGCGCCAGCAGCGCCGGGACAGTATACAATGAGCAGTTCTTC. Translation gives CASSAGTVYNEQFF.